A single sample is the source of the 28 T cell receptor beta chains below, sequenced in a study of CD8 T cells in Susac syndrome. Roughly 0.5 to 1 ug RNA was reverse transcribed with random hexamers. TCRdb recomputed calls from the immunoSEQ multiplex PCR reads with MiXCR, one row per CDR3 protein. The profile covers some 68,000 distinct CDR3 sequences, with just over 90% appearing a single time and less than 0.16% taken by the ten largest. Sequences were obtained from CD4+ T cells from PBMCs. The receptors shown here come from a human donor with Susac syndrome.

This rearrangement joins TRBV7-2 to TRBJ2-3, with a possible D match to TRBD2 (6 bases). Germline V lookup: CDR1 SGHTA, CDR2 FQGNSA. The CDR3 spans 20 residues. Trimming cost V 0 bases and J 0 bases, with 22 bases left between them. This chain's CDR3 is CASSLAPFFWRGVSTDTQYF. The CDR3 DNA sequence: TGTGCCAGCAGCTTAGCCCCCTTTTTCTGGCGGGGAGTTAGCACAGATACGCAGTATTTT.

The chain carries TRBV30 and TRBJ2-7; 9 bases match TRBD1. The CDR3 covers 16 residues. Germline loops: CDR1 GTSNPN, CDR2 SVGIG (reference sequence). The junction had 8 bases not matched to a gene; V was cut back by 0 bases and J by 2 bases. Here the CDR3 DNA reads TGTGCCTGGAGTGTTTCTTTTAGGACAGGGGCCTACGAGCAGTACTTC. It translates to CAWSVSFRTGAYEQYF.

The genes are TRBV7-2 and TRBJ2-5; 7 positions agree with TRBD2. Looked up from germline, CDR1 is SGHTA and CDR2 is FQGNSA. V dropped 7 bases and J dropped 4; count of bases not matched to a gene: 9. This CDR3 has 14 residues. CDR3 sequence: CASTSSGGGETQYF. CDR3 sequence (DNA): TGTGCCAGCACCTCTAGCGGTGGAGGAGAGACCCAGTACTTC.

CDR3 coding DNA: TGCGCCAGCACCCTGGACAGGGGGCGGGTGGAGCAGTACTTC. Its protein product is CASTLDRGRVEQYF. This sequence joins TRBV5-1 and TRBJ2-7; TRBD1 aligns across 11 bases. Per germline, CDR1 SGHRS and CDR2 YFSETQ. The CDR3 sequence is 14 residues long. The V segment lost 6 bases and the J segment 7 bases; nucleotides outside the gene matches: 9. The full variable domain, its missing parts supplied by reference TRBV5-1 and TRBJ2-7, is KAGVTQTPRYLIKTRGQQVTLSCSPISGHRSVSWYQQTPGQGLQFLFEYFSETQRNKGNFPGRFSGRQFSNSRSEMNVSTLELGDSALYLCASTLDRGRVEQYFGPGTRLTVT.

The CDR3 DNA follows: TGTGCCAGCAGTGAAATGGACAGAACTAATGAAAAACTGTTTTTT. It encodes CASSEMDRTNEKLFF. This chain connects TRBV6-1 to TRBJ1-4; possibly TRBD1 for D (6 bases). V was shortened by 2 bases and J by 1 base, with 8 bases between the two germline ends. CDR3 length equals 15 residues. Germline-derived CDR1 and CDR2 are MNHNS and SASEGT.

The chain employs TRBV19 and TRBJ2-5; D gene ambiguous. Trimming pared 4 bases from V and 1 base from J, leaving 13 bases between. The CDR3 loop spans 15 amino acids. The germline CDR1 and CDR2 sequences are LNHDA and SQIVND (reference sequence). This CDR3 reads CASSSDTVSQETQYF. In DNA form, the CDR3 reads TGTGCCAGTAGTAGTGACACGGTGTCCCAAGAGACCCAGTACTTC.

V and J are TRBV6-5 and TRBJ1-2; 9 nucleotides line up with TRBD1. The CDR3 sequence is 13 residues long. With V trimmed by 10 bases and J by 4 bases, 7 bases remained unmatched. Germline CDR1 and CDR2: MNHEY and SVGAGI. The CDR3 DNA sequence: TGTGCCACCACAGGGGGCGCCGGCTATGGCTACACCTTC. It specifies CATTGGAGYGYTF.

V is TRBV4-1 and J is TRBJ2-2, with no clear D. Germline lookup yields CDR1 MGHRA and CDR2 YSYEKL. CDR3 length equals 18 residues. Trimming removed 1 base from V and 4 bases from J, with 19 bases in between. This CDR3 is CASSQGPLRSRGTGELFF. The CDR3 bases are TGCGCCAGCAGCCAAGGCCCCCTTAGGTCCCGAGGCACCGGGGAGCTGTTTTTT.

The chain uses TRBV15 and TRBJ2-3, with D perhaps given as TRBD1 or TRBD2 (6 bases each). The CDR3 has 15 amino acids. Looked up from germline, CDR1 is LNHNV and CDR2 is YYDKDF (reference sequence). V gave up 6 bases and J gave up 7 bases, with 20 bases separating them. The CDR3, as DNA: TGTGCCACCAGTAGTCTTCTAGGGGGGACCCATACGCAGTATTTT. Residues: CATSSLLGGTHTQYF.

The chain has TRBV5-4 and TRBJ2-2; no firm D call. Between the trimmed V and J ends, which lost 0 bases and 13 bases, there was a span of 13 bases. The CDR3 has 13 amino acids. The germline gives CDR1 SGHNT, CDR2 YYREEE (reference sequence). The CDR3 loop is CASSLGSSPGLFF. CDR3 nucleotide sequence: TGTGCCAGCAGCTTGGGGTCCAGTCCGGGGCTGTTTTTT.

V and J are TRBV29-1 and TRBJ2-7, with 11 bases lining up with TRBD1. The length of the CDR3 is 12 residues. CDR1 is SQVTM, CDR2 ANQGSEA, per germline. The ends lost 6 bases at V and 5 bases at J; junction bases unmatched: 3. CDR3 DNA sequence: TGCAGCGTAGGGACAGGGGGTCACGAGCAGTACTTC. It translates to CSVGTGGHEQYF.

The V call is TRBV7-2, the J call TRBJ2-1; possible D gene TRBD2, 5 bases. Between the trimmed V and J ends, which lost 4 bases and 0 bases, there was a span of 13 bases. The CDR3 consists of 16 residues. Germline V gene lookup returns CDR1 SGHTA and CDR2 FQGNSA. The CDR3 DNA reads TGTGCCAGCAGCTCCAGGACGGGGAGCTCCTACAATGAGCAGTTCTTC. It is translated as CASSSRTGSSYNEQFF.

J is TRBJ1-1 and V is TRBV12-3 or TRBV12-4, with TRBD1 identical over 7 bases. V was pared by 4 bases and J by 5 bases, with 4 bases of the junction left unmatched. This CDR3 has 13 amino acids. CDR3 in DNA: TGTGCCAGCAGTTCCCCGACAGGGACTGAAGCTTTCTTT. Protein product: CASSSPTGTEAFF.

The chain employs TRBV6-6 and TRBJ2-2; 7 nucleotides line up with TRBD2. The CDR3 is 16 amino acids. V shed 2 bases, J shed 5 bases, and the junction held 8 bases outside the gene matches. The germline CDR1 and CDR2 sequences are MNHNY and SVGAGI (reference sequence). The CDR3 bases are TGTGCCAGCAGTTACGTACCGCAGGGAGGGACCGGGGAGCTGTTTTTT. Translating gives CASSYVPQGGTGELFF.

The V call is TRBV7-9, the J call TRBJ2-2; perhaps TRBD2 as D (5 bases). V gave up 5 bases and J gave up 0 bases, with 10 bases separating them. The CDR3 loop spans 15 amino acids. Per the germline V gene, CDR1 is SEHNR and CDR2 is FQNEAQ (reference sequence). As DNA, the CDR3 is TGTGCCAGCAGCCCGCCGGGGACGAACACCGGGGAGCTGTTTTTT. Its translation is CASSPPGTNTGELFF.

The genes are TRBV7-2 and TRBJ2-5, with no clear D. Trimming pared 5 bases from V and 4 bases from J, leaving 14 bases between. This CDR3 region has 14 residues. Germline loops: CDR1 SGHTA, CDR2 FQGNSA. Written as DNA, the CDR3 is TGTGCCAGCAGCCTTAACCGGGCTAGAGAGACCCAGTACTTC. Residues: CASSLNRARETQYF. Combining the CDR3 with reference TRBV7-2 and TRBJ2-5 gives the whole variable domain GAGVSQSPSNKVTEKGKDVELRCDPISGHTALYWYRQSLGQGLEFLIYFQGNSAPDKSGLPSDRFSAERTGGSVSTLTIQRTQQEDSAVYLCASSLNRARETQYFGPGTRLLVL.

V and J are TRBV18 and TRBJ2-1, with D tentatively TRBD2 (6 bases). Trimming pared 2 bases from V and 1 base from J, leaving 9 bases between. Germline V gene data show CDR1 as KGHSH and CDR2 as LQKENI. CDR3 length: 15 residues. Written as DNA, the CDR3 is TGTGCCAGCTCACCATTGGGGGGATCCTACAATGAGCAGTTCTTC. As protein: CASSPLGGSYNEQFF.

The genes are TRBV28 and TRBJ2-1, with no clear D. Trimming pared 7 bases from V and 9 bases from J, leaving 22 bases between. Germline CDR1 is MDHEN and CDR2 is SYDVKM. The CDR3 totals 15 residues. In DNA, the CDR3 is TGTGCCAGCATCTCAGGCCCCCCGGGTATTCGTGAGCAGTTCTTC. As protein: CASISGPPGIREQFF.

This chain joins TRBV7-3 and TRBJ2-5, with D perhaps matching TRBD1 or TRBD2 (5 bases each). The CDR3 extends over 15 amino acids. Germline CDR1 is SGHTA and CDR2 is FQGTGA. Trimming shortened V by 5 bases and J by 3 bases, and 16 bases separated the two germline ends. The CDR3 region has the DNA TGTGCCAGCAGCATCCCCGGGACGCCAAAAGAGACCCAGTACTTC. Translating it yields CASSIPGTPKETQYF.

The chain carries TRBV4-2 and TRBJ2-3; D is undetermined. The CDR3 is 16 residues long. The germline V and J ends were trimmed by 2 bases and 4 bases, with 16 bases remaining between them. CDR1 is LGHNA, CDR2 YNFKEQ, per germline. The CDR3 protein is CASSQRDSFQADTQYF. The CDR3 DNA sequence: TGTGCCAGCAGCCAACGAGACTCCTTTCAGGCAGATACGCAGTATTTT.

The genes are TRBV20-1 and TRBJ2-5; possibly TRBD1 for D (7 bases). V shed 6 bases and J shed 5 bases, with 22 bases lying between them. This CDR3 spans 15 amino acids. Germline V gene sequence: CDR1 DFQATT, CDR2 SNEGSKA (reference sequence). This CDR3 is CSARAEGAFWETQYF. The CDR3 DNA reads as TGCAGTGCCCGGGCGGAGGGGGCGTTTTGGGAGACCCAGTACTTC.

On this clonotype: Germline is not matched at one junction end, which may reflect a read error. The chain links TRBV11-2 to TRBJ2-6; possibly TRBD1 for D (6 bases). Germline assignment: CDR1 SGHAT and CDR2 FQNNGV. The CDR3 contains 19 residues. CDR3 sequence: CASNLDLLGQGYGANVLTF. CDR3 DNA: TGTGCCAGCAACTTAGATCTCCTAGGGCAGGGGTATGGGGCCAACGTCCTGACTTTC.

This clonotype was counted once. The rearrangement links TRBV7-9 to TRBJ2-7; 8 bases match TRBD1. This CDR3 has 14 amino acids. After removal of 7 bases from V and 0 bases from J, the junction contained 5 bases not matched to a gene. The germline CDR1 and CDR2 sequences are SEHNR and FQNEAQ (reference sequence). CDR3: CASNYRGSSYEQYF. For the CDR3, the DNA is TGTGCCAGCAACTACAGGGGGAGCTCCTACGAGCAGTACTTC.

This chain uses TRBV10-2 with TRBJ2-7, with 9 bases fitting TRBD1. Germline CDR1 reads WSHSY; CDR2 reads SAAADI. V lost 3 bases and J lost 7; bases outside the gene matches: 4. There are 13 residues in the CDR3. CDR3 protein: CASSDSGTGEQYF. CDR3 DNA: TGCGCCAGCAGTGATTCCGGGACAGGGGAGCAGTACTTC.

The chain combines TRBV20-1 with TRBJ2-5; 7 bases fit TRBD1. J gave up 6 bases and V 5 bases, and 12 bases lay outside the gene matches. The germline CDR1 and CDR2 sequences are DFQATT and SNEGSKA (reference sequence). The CDR3 runs to 14 residues. The chain's CDR3 is CSAGRQGPLKTQYF. The CDR3 DNA reads TGCAGTGCTGGCCGACAGGGACCGTTAAAGACCCAGTACTTC.

The chain uses TRBV7-2 and TRBJ2-7; D remains unclear. The CDR3 consists of 14 residues. Trimming shortened V by 1 base and J by 0 bases, and 7 bases separated the two germline ends. Per the germline V gene, CDR1 is SGHTA and CDR2 is FQGNSA. The CDR3 region is CASSLGVSSYEQYF. The CDR3, as DNA: TGTGCCAGCAGCTTAGGGGTAAGCTCCTACGAGCAGTACTTC. The variable domain in full, with the rest retrieved from reference TRBV7-2 and TRBJ2-7, is GAGVSQSPSNKVTEKGKDVELRCDPISGHTALYWYRQSLGQGLEFLIYFQGNSAPDKSGLPSDRFSAERTGGSVSTLTIQRTQQEDSAVYLCASSLGVSSYEQYFGPGTRLTVT.

This clonotype was observed a few times. The chain has TRBV12-3 or TRBV12-4 and TRBJ2-1; D remains ambiguous. The CDR3 is 11 amino acids. V was clipped by 2 bases and J by 8 bases, with 4 bases between them. CDR3 region: CASSLIDEQFF. CDR3 coding DNA: TGTGCCAGCAGTTTAATCGATGAGCAGTTCTTC.

The rearrangement uses TRBV6-6 and TRBJ1-2; 8 bases align to TRBD1. CDR1 is MNHNY, CDR2 SVGAGI, per germline (reference sequence). The V segment lost 4 bases and the J segment 4 bases; nucleotides outside the gene matches: 2. This CDR3 is built from 13 residues. CDR3 loop: CASSSGQVYGYTF. The CDR3 nucleotides read TGTGCCAGCAGTTCGGGACAGGTCTATGGCTACACCTTC.